Listed here is a single T cell receptor beta chain. Sequencing used immunoSEQ multiplex PCR; TCRdb keeps in-frame clones, though not all of them. The profile shows around 90,000 clones, 85% of them singletons. This CDR3 region has 15 residues. With 6 bases clipped from V and 3 bases from J, the junction kept 8 bases outside the gene matches. Per the germline V gene, CDR1 is SNHLY and CDR2 is FYNNEI. This sample is drawn from a study of control samples from healthy donors and cancer patients. The specimen sequenced was blood. V gene TRBV2 combines with J gene TRBJ2-3; TRBD1 aligns across 8 bases. The source is a woman in her thirties or forties in good health. The CDR3 spells CASRRATGATDTQYF. The DNA of the CDR3 is TGTGCCAGCAGGAGGGCGACAGGGGCGACAGATACGCAGTATTTT.